The 18 T cell receptor beta chains below all came from one sample that was sequenced in a study of cytomegalovirus exposure and HLA in healthy donors (dated by TCRdb to about 2017). Receptors were amplified or captured by the immunoSEQ multiplex PCR assay. For the multiplex PCR, a mixture combining 60 forward primers for TCR Vbeta segments and 13 reverse primers for TCR Jbeta segments was used. Drawn from immuneACCESS, this table holds only the in-frame rearrangements with V and J called that TCRdb kept. Clones are partly lost; checked studies trace under half to an unresolved V gene and leave the rest unexplained. The sample table holds about 250,000 clones, of which 85% to 95% were seen once. In total, the top ten clones hold less than 2% of the sample. Sequenced material: PBMCs. These receptors all come from a girl aged 2-9 years in good health and CMV-seronegative.

This clone occurred a few times. The chain carries TRBV6-1 and TRBJ2-7, with unresolved D. The V end lost 0 bases, the J end lost 6 bases, and 6 bases lay between the germline ends. The CDR3 is made up of 12 amino acids. Germline CDR1 is MNHNS and CDR2 is SASEGT. The DNA of the CDR3 is TGTGCCAGCAGTGAAGCATCCCTCGAGCAGTACTTC. It yields the protein CASSEASLEQYF.

The gene calls are TRBV11-2 and TRBJ2-1; 7 positions match TRBD1. J lost 2 bases, V lost 10 bases, and 8 bases had no gene match. The CDR3 is 14 amino acids. CDR1 SGHAT and CDR2 FQNNGV come from the germline V gene. For the CDR3, the DNA is TGTGCCACCCTCCCGGACAGGACCTACAATGAGCAGTTCTTC. This sequence encodes CATLPDRTYNEQFF.

The CDR3 is CASSIVASGGKNIQYF. CDR3 nucleotides: TGTGCCAGTAGTATAGTGGCTAGCGGGGGGAAAAACATTCAGTACTTC. The chain uses TRBV19 and TRBJ2-4, with 11 positions matching TRBD2. This CDR3 has 16 residues. V shed 1 base and J 4 bases; nucleotides not matched to a gene: 3. The germline V gene has CDR1 LNHDA and CDR2 SQIVND (reference sequence).

The chain couples TRBV10-3 to TRBJ1-2; TRBD1 aligns across 7 bases. With V trimmed by 4 bases and J by 1 base, 6 bases remained unmatched. The CDR3 length is 15 residues. CDR1 and CDR2 (germline): ENHRY, SYGVKD. CDR3 DNA sequence: TGTGCCATCAGTGCATCCCGGGACAGTAACTATGGCTACACCTTC. As protein: CAISASRDSNYGYTF.

The genes are TRBV4-1 and TRBJ1-6; possible D gene TRBD1, 5 bases. The germline V gene has CDR1 MGHRA and CDR2 YSYEKL. V shed 5 bases and J shed 10 bases, with 12 bases lying between them. CDR3 size: 13 residues. The CDR3 DNA is TGCGCCAGCAGCAGGGACTTCGAATCACCCCTCCACTTT. It is translated as CASSRDFESPLHF.

The sample holds one count of this clone. The chain employs TRBV30 and TRBJ1-1, with no clear D. CDR3 length: 13 residues. The ends were cut back, 0 bases at V and 4 bases at J, with 9 bases in the middle. From germline, CDR1 is GTSNPN and CDR2 SVGIG (reference sequence). The chain's CDR3 is CAWSVGGGTEAFF. The CDR3 nucleotides are TGTGCCTGGAGTGTAGGAGGAGGCACTGAAGCTTTCTTT.

This chain joins TRBV6-7 and TRBJ2-7; 9 bases are a match to TRBD1. TRBV6-7 is given ORF status, its function remaining uncertain. Unmatched junction bases numbered 6, after V lost 6 bases and J lost 6 bases. The CDR3 is 13 amino acids. CDR3 residues: CASRPGTGCEQYF. The CDR3 nucleotides read TGTGCCAGCAGGCCAGGGACAGGGTGCGAGCAGTACTTC.

The chain combines TRBV27 with TRBJ2-5; the D is unclear. The CDR3 loop spans 13 amino acids. The V gene lost 4 bases and the J gene lost 0 bases, with 6 bases spanning the gap. Germline V gives CDR1 MNHEY, CDR2 SMNVEV (reference sequence). CDR3 loop: CASSSSYQETQYF. The CDR3, as DNA: TGTGCCAGCAGTTCCTCTTACCAAGAGACCCAGTACTTC.

This chain connects TRBV19 to TRBJ1-1; D is undetermined. Germline CDR1 is LNHDA and CDR2 is SQIVND (reference sequence). The CDR3 runs 13 residues. V shed 4 bases and J shed 1 base, with 7 bases lying between them. Written as DNA, the CDR3 is TGTGCCAGTAGTAGTTACAGGAACACTGAAGCTTTCTTT. Protein: CASSSYRNTEAFF.

A single count supports this clone. The chain combines TRBV7-2 with TRBJ2-5, with TRBD2 as a possible D gene (5 bases). The CDR3 has 16 residues. Trimming removed 2 bases from V and 5 bases from J, with 18 bases in between. Germline V gives CDR1 SGHTA, CDR2 FQGNSA. The CDR3: CASSLRWLASEETQYF. The CDR3 DNA follows: TGTGCCAGCAGCTTAAGGTGGCTAGCAAGCGAGGAGACCCAGTACTTC.

The V gene is TRBV27, the J gene TRBJ2-3; 11 bases align to TRBD2. V shed 6 bases, J shed 5 bases, and the junction held 4 bases outside the gene matches. Germline-derived CDR1 and CDR2 are MNHEY and SMNVEV (reference sequence). The CDR3 contains 14 residues. CDR3 coding DNA: TGTGCCAGCAGGAAACTAGCGGGAGAAGATACGCAGTATTTT. It yields the protein CASRKLAGEDTQYF.

The chain employs TRBV5-6 and TRBJ1-4, with 7 bases aligning to TRBD1. CDR3 size: 18 residues. The junction had 15 bases not matched to a gene; V was cut back by 3 bases and J by 4 bases. Germline-derived CDR1 and CDR2 are SGHDT and YYEEEE. DNA for the CDR3: TGTGCCAGCAGCTCTTCAAGGGGGCGCGTCTGGGGTAATGAAAAACTGTTTTTT. Translated: CASSSSRGRVWGNEKLFF.

V usage is TRBV15 and J usage is TRBJ2-5, with TRBD2 matching over 9 bases. CDR1 and CDR2 (germline): LNHNV, YYDKDF (reference sequence). J was trimmed by 5 bases and V by 0 bases; bases with no gene match: 4. This CDR3 region has 15 residues. The CDR3 DNA follows: TGTGCCACCAGCAGAGAAGGCAGCGGGGGGGAGACCCAGTACTTC. It translates to CATSREGSGGETQYF.

The V and J genes are TRBV19 and TRBJ2-3; TRBD2 might be the D (6 bases). V was trimmed by 7 bases and J by 2 bases, leaving 13 bases between them. The CDR3 consists of 14 residues. Germline assignment: CDR1 LNHDA and CDR2 SQIVND (reference sequence). The CDR3 DNA is TGTGCCAGTACCCTGGCGGGATCCACAGATACGCAGTATTTT. Translation: CASTLAGSTDTQYF.

The chain employs TRBV4-1 and TRBJ1-5; 8 bases map to TRBD1. The CDR3 spans 18 residues. Germline V CDR1 and CDR2: MGHRA, YSYEKL. The ends lost 1 base at V and 3 bases at J; junction bases unmatched: 11. The CDR3 reads CASSQGFGTGRHNQPQHF. CDR3 bases: TGCGCCAGCAGCCAAGGCTTTGGGACAGGAAGACACAATCAGCCCCAGCATTTT.

The chain has TRBV28 and TRBJ2-2, with TRBD2 matching 7 bases. The CDR3 extends over 14 amino acids. From germline, CDR1 is MDHEN and CDR2 SYDVKM. V shed 11 bases and J 4 bases; nucleotides not matched to a gene: 10. CDR3 nucleotides: TGTGCCGGCCTGGGAGGGGAGGGCACCGGGGAGCTGTTTTTT. It specifies CAGLGGEGTGELFF.

CDR3 DNA: TGTGCCAGCTTTGCGGGGGGCGACGCCCGTCGAGACTATGGCTACACCTTC. Its translation: CASFAGGDARRDYGYTF. The chain carries TRBV28 and TRBJ1-2, with a tentative D call TRBD1 (6 bases). The CDR3 is 17 amino acids. Trimming cost V 8 bases and J 3 bases, with 25 bases left between them. Germline V gives CDR1 MDHEN, CDR2 SYDVKM.

The chain's CDR3 is CASSQRTDTQYF. The CDR3 nucleotides are TGTGCCAGCAGTCAACGGACAGATACGCAGTATTTT. The chain combines TRBV27 with TRBJ2-3; no definite D call. The CDR3 sequence is 12 residues long. V dropped 5 bases and J dropped 3 bases, with 6 bases sitting between them. Germline assignment: CDR1 MNHEY and CDR2 SMNVEV (reference sequence).